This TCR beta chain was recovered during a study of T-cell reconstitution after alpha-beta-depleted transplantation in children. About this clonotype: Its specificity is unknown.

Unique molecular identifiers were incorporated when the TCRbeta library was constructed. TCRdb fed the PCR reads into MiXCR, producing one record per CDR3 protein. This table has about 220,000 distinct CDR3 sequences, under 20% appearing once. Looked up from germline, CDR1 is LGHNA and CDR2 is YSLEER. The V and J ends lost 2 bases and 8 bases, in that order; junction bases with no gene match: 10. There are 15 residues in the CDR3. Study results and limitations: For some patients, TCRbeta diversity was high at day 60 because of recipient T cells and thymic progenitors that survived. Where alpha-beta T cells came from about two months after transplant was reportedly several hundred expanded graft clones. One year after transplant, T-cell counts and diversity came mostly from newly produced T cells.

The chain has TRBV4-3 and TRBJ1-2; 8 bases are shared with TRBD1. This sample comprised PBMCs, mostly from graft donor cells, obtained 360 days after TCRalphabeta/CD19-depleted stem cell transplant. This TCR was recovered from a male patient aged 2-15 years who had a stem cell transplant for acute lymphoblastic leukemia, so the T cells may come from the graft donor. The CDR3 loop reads CASSQSIDRGGGYTF. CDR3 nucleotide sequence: TGCGCCAGCAGCCAATCTATAGACAGGGGAGGAGGCTACACCTTC.